Following are 6 T cell receptor beta chains from one sample sequenced in a study of blood T cell repertoires in COVID-19. The protocol was immunoSEQ multiplex PCR, while the TCRdb copy is restricted to in-frame clones and leaves out a portion. This repertoire shows 150,000 to 200,000 clones, roughly 80% found once; its top ten account for approximately 10%. What was sequenced was PBMCs or T cells enriched from blood (not recorded which). Source of these receptors: a middle-aged man who had recovered from COVID-19.

J is TRBJ2-7 and V is TRBV7-3; 8 nucleotides line up with TRBD1. Germline lookup yields CDR1 SGHTA and CDR2 FQGTGA. Trimming removed 5 bases from V and 3 bases from J; junction bases left unmatched: 6. This CDR3 spans 14 amino acids. DNA for the CDR3: TGTGCCAGCAGCCCCGGACAGGGCCTCTACGAGCAGTACTTC. Its translation is CASSPGQGLYEQYF.

In this sample, this clone turned up once. V usage is TRBV28 and J usage is TRBJ1-1; 10 nucleotides line up with TRBD1. V was clipped by 4 bases and J by 5 bases; unmatched bases: 16. This CDR3 contains 18 residues. CDR1 is MDHEN, CDR2 SYDVKM, per germline. DNA of the CDR3: TGTGCCAGCAGTTCACTAAACCGGGACAGGGGACTATTAACTGAAGCTTTCTTT. It codes for CASSSLNRDRGLLTEAFF.

The J gene is TRBJ1-2, the V gene TRBV29-1; 9 bases are shared with TRBD1. The junction had 10 bases not matched to a gene; V was cut back by 7 bases and J by 7 bases. The V gene's germline CDR1 is SQVTM and CDR2 ANQGSEA. The CDR3 extends over 13 amino acids. The CDR3 DNA reads TGCAGCGGGGGGTCCCGGGACAGGGCTGGCTACACCTTC. Its protein product is CSGGSRDRAGYTF.

In its sample, this clone was seen once. The chain combines TRBV29-1 with TRBJ2-7; D is unresolved. This CDR3 is 12 amino acids long. V lost 4 bases, J lost 1 base, and 8 bases lay in between. CDR1 is SQVTM and CDR2 is ANQGSEA in the germline V gene. The CDR3 loop reads CSVVIQSYEQYF. CDR3 DNA: TGCAGCGTTGTCATCCAATCCTACGAGCAGTACTTC.

The chain recombines TRBV9 with TRBJ2-1, with D possibly matching TRBD1 (6 bases). Between the trimmed V and J ends, which lost 0 bases and 4 bases, there was a span of 14 bases. The germline gives CDR1 SGDLS, CDR2 YYNGEE. The CDR3 totals 16 residues. CDR3 nucleotide sequence: TGTGCCAGCAGCGTAGGGGACAATAATCCATACAATGAGCAGTTCTTC. It encodes CASSVGDNNPYNEQFF.

This clone is labeled medium-sized. The chain carries TRBV30 and TRBJ1-4, with no clear D. The CDR3 has 13 amino acids. Germline CDR1 GTSNPN, CDR2 SVGIG (reference sequence). The V gene lost 0 bases and the J gene lost 12 bases, with 14 bases spanning the gap. In nucleotides, the CDR3 is TGTGCCTGGAGTGTACAATCGGGATGGGAACTGTTTTTT. Its translation is CAWSVQSGWELFF.